This is a list of T cell receptor beta chains from one sample in a study of circulating CD8 cells and anti-PD-1 response in melanoma. TCRdb processed the reads anew with MiXCR; each CDR3 protein has one entry. The sample lists 800 to 1,000 distinct CDR3 sequences, about 5% seen once, with less than 8.5% in the top ten. The sequences come from CD8+ T cells from PBMCs, collected at baseline or after one month of anti-PD-1 therapy (not recorded which). Receptor source: a human donor with melanoma. The CDR3 runs from the conserved cysteine through the conserved F or W. Fields, in order: clone size, D gene, J gene, V gene, CDR3 DNA, CDR3 protein. The D gene is left open where the match is weak. The size field is filled for only some rows; it gives once, few, many or a size class.

large TRBD2 TRBJ2-2 TRBV28 TGTGCCAGCAGCCGGGGACTAGAATCAGGGGAGCTGTTTTTT CASSRGLESGELFF
large - TRBJ2-2 TRBV2 TGTGCCAGCATCAACAGGGACACCGGGGAGCTGTTTTTT CASINRDTGELFF
large TRBD2 TRBJ2-7 TRBV4-1 TGCGCCAGCAGCCCCCCAGGGACTAGCTACGAGCAGTACTTC CASSPPGTSYEQYF
medium-sized - TRBJ2-6 TRBV29-1 TGCAGCGTTGAAGAGGACAGAGCCCCCTCTGGGGCCAACGTCCTGACTTTC CSVEEDRAPSGANVLTF
large TRBD1 TRBJ2-7 TRBV28 TGTGCCAGCTCGTCTCGGGACAGGGGTTACGAGCAGTACTTC CASSSRDRGYEQYF
large - TRBJ2-7 TRBV19 TGTGCCAGTAGTCCGGGCCTAGATTACGAGCAGTACTTC CASSPGLDYEQYF
large TRBD1 TRBJ2-1 TRBV19 TGTGCCAGCGGGGACAGGGGGCGGAATGAGCAGTTCTTC CASGDRGRNEQFF
large - TRBJ2-7 TRBV28 TGTGCCAGCAGTTTAGGAGGGACCACCTACGAGCAGTACTTC CASSLGGTTYEQYF
large TRBD2 TRBJ2-3 TRBV28 TGTGCCAGCAGTATCGAGCGGGGGGGCACAGATACGCAGTATTTT CASSIERGGTDTQYF
large TRBD2 TRBJ2-7 TRBV2 TGTGCCAGCAGTGTAAGCGGGGGCCTCTCCTACGAGCAGTACTTC CASSVSGGLSYEQYF
large - TRBJ2-1 TRBV19 TGTGCCAGTAGTATAGGCTCTCTAGAGCGGAGTGTGGGTGAGCAGTTCTTC CASSIGSLERSVGEQFF
medium-sized TRBD1 TRBJ2-5 TRBV29-1 TGCAGCGTTGAAGATCAGGACAGGATGGGAGAGACCCAGTACTTC CSVEDQDRMGETQYF
large - TRBJ2-7 TRBV28 TGTGCCAGCAGTCCCTACTCCTACGAGCAGTACTTC CASSPYSYEQYF
medium-sized - TRBJ2-7 TRBV6-5 TGTGCCAGCAGTAATCTGGGGTCCAACGAGCAGTACTTC CASSNLGSNEQYF
large TRBD2 TRBJ2-7 TRBV28 TGTGCCAGCAACGGACTAGCGGGGCCGCCCTACGAGCAGTACTTC CASNGLAGPPYEQYF
large TRBD1 TRBJ2-2 TRBV5-6 TGTGCCAGCGGCCCAGACAGGGTGAAATTCACCGGGGAGCTGTTTTTT CASGPDRVKFTGELFF
medium-sized TRBD1 TRBJ2-2 TRBV29-1 TGCAGCGTTCAGGGACAGGGAGACACCGGGGAGCTGTTTTTT CSVQGQGDTGELFF
large TRBD1 TRBJ2-7 TRBV28 TGTGCCAGCAGCGTAGGGGGCACAGTTACCTACGAGCAGTACTTC CASSVGGTVTYEQYF
- TRBD1 TRBJ2-2 TRBV19 TGTGCCAGTAGTATGACAGGGTACACCGGGGAGCTGTTTTTT CASSMTGYTGELFF
medium-sized - TRBJ1-1 TRBV19 TGTGCCAGTAGTAGAACGCCGAACACTGAAGCTTTCTTT CASSRTPNTEAFF
large TRBD1 TRBJ2-5 TRBV2 TGTGCCAACGATCTAACAGGGGAAGAGACCCAGTACTTC CANDLTGEETQYF
medium-sized - TRBJ2-1 TRBV19 TGTGCCAGTAGCCAACAGGGACTTCAAGGGTACAATGAGCAGTTCTTC CASSQQGLQGYNEQFF
medium-sized TRBD2 TRBJ2-2 TRBV6-4 TGTGCCAGCAGTGACTCGATAGCGGGGGTGACCGGGGAGCTGTTTTTT CASSDSIAGVTGELFF
large TRBD2 TRBJ2-1 TRBV6-5 TGTGCCAGCAGATTAGCCGGGGGGGATGAGCAGTTCTTC CASRLAGGDEQFF
large - TRBJ2-3 TRBV2 TGTGCCAGCAGCACGGGGCGCAGCACAGATACGCAGTATTTT CASSTGRSTDTQYF
medium-sized - TRBJ1-6 TRBV20-1 TGCAGTGTATCCTGGCCGCCTAAGCGGGATAGTTCACCCCTCCACTTT CSVSWPPKRDSSPLHF
few - TRBJ1-1 TRBV7-3 TGTGCCGGCAGCTTAATACAGAACACCGAAGCTTTCTTT CAGSLIQNTEAFF